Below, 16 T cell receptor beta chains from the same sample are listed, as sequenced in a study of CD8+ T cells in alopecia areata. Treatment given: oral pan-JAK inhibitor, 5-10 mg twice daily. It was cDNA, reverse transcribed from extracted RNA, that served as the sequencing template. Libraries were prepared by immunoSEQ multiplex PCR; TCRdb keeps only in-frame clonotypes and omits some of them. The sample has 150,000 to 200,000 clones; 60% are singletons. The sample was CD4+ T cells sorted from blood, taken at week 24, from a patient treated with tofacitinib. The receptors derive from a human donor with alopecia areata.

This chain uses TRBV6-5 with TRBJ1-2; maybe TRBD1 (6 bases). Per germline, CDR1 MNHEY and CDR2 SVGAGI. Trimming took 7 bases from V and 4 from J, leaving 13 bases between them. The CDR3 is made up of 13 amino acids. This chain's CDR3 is CASKESRGYGYTF. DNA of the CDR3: TGTGCCAGCAAGGAAAGCAGGGGCTATGGCTACACCTTC.

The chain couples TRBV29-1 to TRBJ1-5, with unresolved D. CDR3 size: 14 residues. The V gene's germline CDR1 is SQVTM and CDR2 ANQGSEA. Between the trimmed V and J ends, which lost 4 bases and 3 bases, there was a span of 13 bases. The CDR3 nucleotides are TGCAGCGTTGCCAATAGAGGTTACAATCAGCCCCAGCATTTT. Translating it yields CSVANRGYNQPQHF.

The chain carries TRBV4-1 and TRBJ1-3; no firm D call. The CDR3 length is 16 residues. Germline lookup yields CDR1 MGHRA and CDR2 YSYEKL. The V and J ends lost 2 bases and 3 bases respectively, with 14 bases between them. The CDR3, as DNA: TGCGCCAGCAGCCAAAGTACAGTGTTGGTTGGAAACACCATATATTTT. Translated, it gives CASSQSTVLVGNTIYF.

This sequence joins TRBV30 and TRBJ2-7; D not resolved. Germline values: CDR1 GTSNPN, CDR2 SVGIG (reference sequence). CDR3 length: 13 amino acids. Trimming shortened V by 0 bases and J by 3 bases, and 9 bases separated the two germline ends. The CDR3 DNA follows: TGTGCCTGGAGTGTAACCTTTGGCTACGAGCAGTACTTC. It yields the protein CAWSVTFGYEQYF. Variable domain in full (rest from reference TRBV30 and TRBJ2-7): SQTIHQWPATLVQPVGSPLSLECTVEGTSNPNLYWYRQAAGRGLQLLFYSVGIGQISSEVPQNLSASRPQDRQFILSSKKLLLSDSGFYLCAWSVTFGYEQYFGPGTRLTVT.

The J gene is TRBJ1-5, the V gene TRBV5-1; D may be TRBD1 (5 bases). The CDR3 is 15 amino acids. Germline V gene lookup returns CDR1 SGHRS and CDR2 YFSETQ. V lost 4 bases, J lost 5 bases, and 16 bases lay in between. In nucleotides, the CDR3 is TGCGCCAGCAGCCCGGAGGGGAGGAGGGATCAGCCCCAGCATTTT. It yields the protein CASSPEGRRDQPQHF.

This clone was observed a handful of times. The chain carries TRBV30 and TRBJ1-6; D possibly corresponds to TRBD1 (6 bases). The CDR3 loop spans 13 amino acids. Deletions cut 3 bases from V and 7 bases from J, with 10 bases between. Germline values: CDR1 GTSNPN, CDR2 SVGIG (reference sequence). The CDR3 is CAWRGGPNSPLHF. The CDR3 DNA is TGTGCCTGGAGAGGGGGGCCCAATTCACCCCTCCACTTT.

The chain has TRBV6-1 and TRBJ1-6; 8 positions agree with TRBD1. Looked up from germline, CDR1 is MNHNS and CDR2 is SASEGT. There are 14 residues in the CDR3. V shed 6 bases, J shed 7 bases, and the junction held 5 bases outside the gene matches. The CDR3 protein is CASRQGAENSPLHF. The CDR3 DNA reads TGTGCCAGCAGGCAGGGGGCAGAGAATTCACCCCTCCACTTT.

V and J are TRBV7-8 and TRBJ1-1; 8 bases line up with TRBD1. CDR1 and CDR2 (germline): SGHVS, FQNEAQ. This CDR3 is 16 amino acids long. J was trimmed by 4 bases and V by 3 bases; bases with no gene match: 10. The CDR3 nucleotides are TGTGCCAGCAGCTTGGAACGGGCAGGGGGCGTCACTGAAGCTTTCTTT. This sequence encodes CASSLERAGGVTEAFF.

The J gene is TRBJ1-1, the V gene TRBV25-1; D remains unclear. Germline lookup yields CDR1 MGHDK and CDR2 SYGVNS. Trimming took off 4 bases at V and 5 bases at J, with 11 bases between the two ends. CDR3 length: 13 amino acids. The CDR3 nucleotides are TGTGCCAGCAGTGGCATAAGGGATACTGAAGCTTTCTTT. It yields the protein CASSGIRDTEAFF. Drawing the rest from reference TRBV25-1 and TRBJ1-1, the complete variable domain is EADIYQTPRYLVIGTGKKITLECSQTMGHDKMYWYQQDPGMELHLIHYSYGVNSTEKGDLSSESTVSRIRTEHFPLTLESARPSHTSQYLCASSGIRDTEAFFGQGTRLTVV.

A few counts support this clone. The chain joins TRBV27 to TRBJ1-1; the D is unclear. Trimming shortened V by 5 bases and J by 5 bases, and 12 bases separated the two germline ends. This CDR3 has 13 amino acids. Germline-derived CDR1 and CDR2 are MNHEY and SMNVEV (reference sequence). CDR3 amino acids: CASSEIGGTEAFF. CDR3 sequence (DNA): TGTGCCAGCAGTGAAATAGGCGGTACTGAAGCTTTCTTT.

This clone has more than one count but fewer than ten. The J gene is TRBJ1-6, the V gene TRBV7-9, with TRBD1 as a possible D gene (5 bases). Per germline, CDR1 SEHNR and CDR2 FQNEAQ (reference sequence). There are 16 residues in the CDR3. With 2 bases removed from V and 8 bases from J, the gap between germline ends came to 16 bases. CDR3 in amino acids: CASSLRGSPGDSPLHF. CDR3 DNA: TGTGCCAGCAGCTTAAGGGGCTCTCCCGGAGATTCACCCCTCCACTTT.

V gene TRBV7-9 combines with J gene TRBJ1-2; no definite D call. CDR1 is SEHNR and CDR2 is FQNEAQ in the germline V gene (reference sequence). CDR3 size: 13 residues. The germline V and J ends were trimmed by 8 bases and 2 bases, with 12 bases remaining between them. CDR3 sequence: CASSGTDNYGYTF. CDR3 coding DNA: TGTGCCAGCTCGGGAACAGACAACTATGGCTACACCTTC.

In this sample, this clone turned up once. The CDR3: CASSVTDSYEQYF. The CDR3 DNA reads as TGTGCCAGCAGTGTGACAGACTCCTACGAGCAGTACTTC. The gene calls are TRBV2 and TRBJ2-7; D perhaps matches TRBD1 (5 bases). The CDR3 covers 13 residues. V lost 4 bases to trimming and J lost 0 bases, with 7 bases between them. Germline V gene lookup returns CDR1 SNHLY and CDR2 FYNNEI.

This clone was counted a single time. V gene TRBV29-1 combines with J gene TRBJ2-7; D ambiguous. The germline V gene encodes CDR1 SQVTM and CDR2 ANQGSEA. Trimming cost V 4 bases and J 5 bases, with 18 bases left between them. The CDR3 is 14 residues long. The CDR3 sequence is CSVGLRQVGNEQYF. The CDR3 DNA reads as TGCAGCGTTGGTTTGCGGCAGGTAGGGAACGAGCAGTACTTC.

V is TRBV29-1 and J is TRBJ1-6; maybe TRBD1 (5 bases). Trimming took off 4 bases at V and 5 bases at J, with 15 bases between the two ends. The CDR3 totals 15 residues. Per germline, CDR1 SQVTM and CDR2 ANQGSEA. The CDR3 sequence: CSVVRRRDDNSPLHF. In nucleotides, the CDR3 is TGCAGCGTTGTGAGACGGAGGGACGATAATTCACCCCTCCACTTT.

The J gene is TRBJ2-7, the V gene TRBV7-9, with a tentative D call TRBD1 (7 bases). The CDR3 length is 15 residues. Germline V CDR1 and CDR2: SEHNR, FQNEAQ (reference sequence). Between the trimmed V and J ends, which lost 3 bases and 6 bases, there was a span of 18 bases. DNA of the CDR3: TGTGCCAGCAGCTTGGAGGGGGCGTTAATGGTCGAGCAGTACTTC. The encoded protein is CASSLEGALMVEQYF.